The 17 T cell receptor beta chains presented below share a single source sample, sequenced in a study of monozygotic twins with inflammatory bowel disease. From the 5' RACE reads, TCRdb lists one entry per CDR3 protein and no DNA. The sample shows 80,000 or so distinct CDR3 sequences, and about 8% sits with its ten largest clones. Source material: blood. These receptors came from a human donor with ulcerative colitis or Crohn's disease, or a healthy co-twin of an affected twin (not recorded which).

The V gene is TRBV11-2, the J gene TRBJ1-5; no DNA is available, so the TRBD1 call from TCRdb remains unchecked. CDR3 length: 17 amino acids. In germline, CDR1 is SGHAT, CDR2 FQNNGV. CDR3 in amino acids: CASSPGTGSRSNQPQHF.

This chain joins TRBV4-2 and TRBJ2-1; absent DNA, TCRdb's TRBD1 call cannot be checked. This CDR3 comprises 16 residues. Germline V gene lookup returns CDR1 LGHNA and CDR2 YNFKEQ. The CDR3 sequence is CASSPPLARGEDEQFF.

The rearrangement uses TRBV5-6 and TRBJ2-3. CDR1 is SGHDT and CDR2 is YYEEEE in the germline V gene. There are 15 residues in the CDR3. CDR3 amino acids: CASSPQQRSTDTQYF.

The chain is built from TRBV5-4 and TRBJ2-7; TCRdb's D call of TRBD1 is untestable without DNA. This CDR3 is 14 amino acids long. Per the germline V gene, CDR1 is SGHNT and CDR2 is YYREEE (reference sequence). CDR3 sequence: CASSRDRGHGEQYF.

The rearrangement joins TRBV5-1 to TRBJ1-1; the D call of TRBD1 rests on TCRdb alone, since no DNA is present to check it. There are 14 residues in the CDR3. Germline V CDR1 and CDR2: SGHRS, YFSETQ. CDR3 residues: CASSAGEVSTEAFF.

The rearrangement uses TRBV7-8 and TRBJ2-3; TCRdb picks TRBD2, but there is no DNA to check that call. Germline loops: CDR1 SGHVS, CDR2 FQNEAQ. The CDR3 extends over 16 amino acids. The CDR3 region is CASNFRLAGSGDTQYF.

V gene TRBV5-1 combines with J gene TRBJ1-1. This CDR3 has 13 residues. The germline gives CDR1 SGHRS, CDR2 YFSETQ. CDR3: CASSQAAGTEAFF.

The J gene is TRBJ2-1, the V gene TRBV5-1; the D call of TRBD1 rests on TCRdb alone, since no DNA is present to check it. Germline CDR1 SGHRS, CDR2 YFSETQ. The CDR3 is 15 residues long. Here the CDR3 reads CASSLDGQGYNEQFF.

The genes are TRBV7-2 and TRBJ2-5; lacking DNA, the TRBD2 call made by TCRdb goes unchecked. Per germline, CDR1 SGHTA and CDR2 FQGNSA. The CDR3 sequence is 15 residues long. CDR3 in amino acids: CASSWWASGEETQYF. Using reference TRBV7-2 and TRBJ2-5 for the parts outside the CDR3, the full variable domain is GAGVSQSPSNKVTEKGKDVELRCDPISGHTALYWYRQSLGQGLEFLIYFQGNSAPDKSGLPSDRFSAERTGGSVSTLTIQRTQQEDSAVYLCASSWWASGEETQYFGPGTRLLVL.

This chain links TRBV27 with TRBJ2-2. CDR3 length equals 14 residues. Per germline, CDR1 MNHEY and CDR2 SMNVEV (reference sequence). The chain's CDR3 is CASSLSVGDGELFF.

J is TRBJ1-3 and V is TRBV7-9; the TCRdb call, TRBD1, lacks DNA for checking. Germline CDR1 SEHNR, CDR2 FQNEAQ (reference sequence). The CDR3 extends over 13 amino acids. The CDR3 spells CASSSRERNTIYF.

The chain carries TRBV5-1 and TRBJ1-1. This CDR3 is built from 13 residues. Per the germline V gene, CDR1 is SGHRS and CDR2 is YFSETQ. CDR3 region: CASSVESLTEAFF.

The CDR3 reads CASRDRGLGSNQPQHF. The chain uses TRBV12-3 or TRBV12-4 and TRBJ1-5; the D call from TCRdb, TRBD1, cannot be confirmed without DNA. CDR3 length equals 16 residues.

The gene calls are TRBV7-6 and TRBJ2-3; with no DNA, the TCRdb D assignment of TRBD2 cannot be verified. Germline loops: CDR1 SGHVS, CDR2 FNYEAQ. The CDR3 contains 18 residues. The CDR3 protein is CASSSRGTSGGRVNTQYF.

This chain connects TRBV11-2 to TRBJ1-6; without DNA, the TCRdb call of TRBD1 cannot be checked. Germline CDR1 reads SGHAT; CDR2 reads FQNNGV. This CDR3 has 15 residues. The CDR3 loop is CASSPDRVFDSPLHF. Complete variable domain (other parts from reference TRBV11-2 and TRBJ1-6): EAGVAQSPRYKIIEKRQSVAFWCNPISGHATLYWYQQILGQGPKLLIQFQNNGVVDDSQLPKDRFSAERLKGVDSTLKIQPAKLEDSAVYLCASSPDRVFDSPLHFGNGTRLTVT.

V usage is TRBV12-3 or TRBV12-4 and J usage is TRBJ1-1. This CDR3 spans 11 amino acids. CDR3 sequence reads: CASSYLTEAFF.

This rearrangement joins TRBV6-1 to TRBJ1-3; with no DNA, the TCRdb D assignment of TRBD1 cannot be verified. CDR1 and CDR2 (germline): MNHNS, SASEGT. The CDR3 has 15 residues. CDR3 sequence reads: CASSRDSNSGNTIYF.